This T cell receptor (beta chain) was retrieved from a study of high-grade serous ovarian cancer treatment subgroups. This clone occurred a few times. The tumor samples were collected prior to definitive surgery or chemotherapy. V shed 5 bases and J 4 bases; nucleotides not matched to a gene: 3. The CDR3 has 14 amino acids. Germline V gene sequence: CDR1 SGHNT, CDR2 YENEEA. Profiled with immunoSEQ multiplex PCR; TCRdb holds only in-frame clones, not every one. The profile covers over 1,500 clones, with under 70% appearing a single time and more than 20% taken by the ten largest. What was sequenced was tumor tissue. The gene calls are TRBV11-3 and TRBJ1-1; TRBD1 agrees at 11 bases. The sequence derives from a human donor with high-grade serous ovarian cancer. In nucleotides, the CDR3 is TGTGCCAGCAGCGAGGACAGGGGGCCCACTGAAGCTTTCTTT. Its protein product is CASSEDRGPTEAFF.